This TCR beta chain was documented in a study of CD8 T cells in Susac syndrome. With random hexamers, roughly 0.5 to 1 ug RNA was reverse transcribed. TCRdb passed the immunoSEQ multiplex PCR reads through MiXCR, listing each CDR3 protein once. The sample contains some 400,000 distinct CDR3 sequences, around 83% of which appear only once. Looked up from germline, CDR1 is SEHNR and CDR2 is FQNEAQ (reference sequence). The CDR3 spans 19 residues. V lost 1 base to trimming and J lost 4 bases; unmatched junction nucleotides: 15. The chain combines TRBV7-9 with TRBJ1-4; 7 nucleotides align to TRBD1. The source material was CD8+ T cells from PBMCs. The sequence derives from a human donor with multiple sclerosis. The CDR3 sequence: CASSLDGTDPRKGNEKLFF. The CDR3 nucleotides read TGTGCCAGCAGCTTAGATGGGACAGATCCCCGCAAGGGTAATGAAAAACTGTTTTTT.